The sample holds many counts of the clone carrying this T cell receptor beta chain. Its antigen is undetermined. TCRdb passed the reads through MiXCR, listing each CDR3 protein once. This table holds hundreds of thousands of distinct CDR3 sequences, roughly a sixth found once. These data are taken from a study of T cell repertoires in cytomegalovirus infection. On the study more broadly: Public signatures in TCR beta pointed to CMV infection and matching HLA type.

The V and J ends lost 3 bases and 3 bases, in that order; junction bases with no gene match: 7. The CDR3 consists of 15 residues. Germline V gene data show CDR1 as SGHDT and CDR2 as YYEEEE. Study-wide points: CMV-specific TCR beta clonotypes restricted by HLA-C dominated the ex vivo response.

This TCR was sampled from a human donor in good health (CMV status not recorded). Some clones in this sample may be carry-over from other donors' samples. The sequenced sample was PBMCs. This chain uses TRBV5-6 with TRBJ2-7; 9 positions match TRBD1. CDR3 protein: CASSSSGTGHYEQYF. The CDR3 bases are TGTGCCAGCAGCTCCTCCGGGACAGGGCACTACGAGCAGTACTTC.